This TCR beta chain was observed in a study of Ad26.COV2.S vaccination and SARS-CoV-2 variants. On the study more broadly: Enrollment placed the donor in the COV1001 Ad26.COV2.S trial arm.

Only a few counts were recorded for this clone. Its antigen is unidentified. The treatment was: some 20 received Ad26.COV2.S at low or high dose, single or two shots; about 5 received placebo; per-sample allocation not given. After the first vaccine or placebo injection, samples were drawn on day 63. The donor's status was that of an adult aged 18-55 years in Boston. General study findings and limits: Reports say spike-specific CD8+ and CD4+ T cell responses covered substantial breadth after vaccination.

TCRdb's copy holds only in-frame clones and misses some; the assay was immunoSEQ multiplex PCR. The sample carries about 350,000 clones, roughly 90% recorded once. This clonotype was sampled from a person between 18 and 59 years old who received the Ad26.COV2.S COVID-19 vaccine or a placebo. This material consisted of peripheral blood, taken in a trial of Ad26.COV2.S vaccine versus placebo.

In nucleotides, the CDR3 is TGTGCCAGCAGCCAAGGGATGGGGACGCAGTATTTT. Translation: CASSQGMGTQYF. The chain recombines TRBV3-1 (or the pseudogene TRBV3-2) with TRBJ2-3, with D unresolved. The V gene lost 1 base and the J gene lost 9 bases, with 8 bases spanning the gap. This CDR3 is 12 amino acids long. CDR1 is LGHDT, CDR2 YNNKEL, per germline (reference sequence).